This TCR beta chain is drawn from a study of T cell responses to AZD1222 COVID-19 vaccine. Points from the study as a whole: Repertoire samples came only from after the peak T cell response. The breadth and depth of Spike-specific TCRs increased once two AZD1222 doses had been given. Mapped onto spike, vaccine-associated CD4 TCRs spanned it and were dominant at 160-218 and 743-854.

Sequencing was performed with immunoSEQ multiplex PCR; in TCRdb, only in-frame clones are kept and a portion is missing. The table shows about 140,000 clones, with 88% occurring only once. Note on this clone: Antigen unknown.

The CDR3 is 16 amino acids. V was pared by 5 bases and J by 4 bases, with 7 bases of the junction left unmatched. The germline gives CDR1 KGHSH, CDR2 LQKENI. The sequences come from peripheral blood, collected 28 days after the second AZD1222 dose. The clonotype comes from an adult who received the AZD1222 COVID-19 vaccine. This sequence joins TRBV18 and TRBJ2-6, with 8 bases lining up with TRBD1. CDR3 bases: TGTGCCAGCTCAGCGCAGGGGGCGCCGGGGGCCAACGTCCTGACTTTC. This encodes CASSAQGAPGANVLTF. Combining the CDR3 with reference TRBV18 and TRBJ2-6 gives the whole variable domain NAGVMQNPRHLVRRRGQEARLRCSPMKGHSHVYWYRQLPEEGLKFMVYLQKENIIDESGMPKERFSAEFPKEGPSILRIQQVVRGDSAAYFCASSAQGAPGANVLTFGAGSRLTVL.